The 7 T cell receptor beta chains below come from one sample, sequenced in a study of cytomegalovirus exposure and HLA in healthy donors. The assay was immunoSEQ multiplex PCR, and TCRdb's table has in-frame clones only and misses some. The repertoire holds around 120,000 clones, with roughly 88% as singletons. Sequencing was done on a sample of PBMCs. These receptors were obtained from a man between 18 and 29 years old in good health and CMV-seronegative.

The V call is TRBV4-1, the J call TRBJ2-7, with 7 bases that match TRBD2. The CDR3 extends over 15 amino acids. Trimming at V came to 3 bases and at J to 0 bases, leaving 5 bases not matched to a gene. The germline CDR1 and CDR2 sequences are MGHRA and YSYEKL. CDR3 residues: CASSQVGGSSYEQYF. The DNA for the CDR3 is TGCGCCAGCAGCCAGGTGGGCGGGAGCTCCTACGAGCAGTACTTC.

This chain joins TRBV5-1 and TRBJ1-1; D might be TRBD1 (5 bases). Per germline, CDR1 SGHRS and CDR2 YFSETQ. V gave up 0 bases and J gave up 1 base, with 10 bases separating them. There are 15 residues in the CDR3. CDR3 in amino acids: CASSLENRRNTEAFF. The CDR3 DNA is TGCGCCAGCAGCTTGGAGAACAGGAGGAACACTGAAGCTTTCTTT.

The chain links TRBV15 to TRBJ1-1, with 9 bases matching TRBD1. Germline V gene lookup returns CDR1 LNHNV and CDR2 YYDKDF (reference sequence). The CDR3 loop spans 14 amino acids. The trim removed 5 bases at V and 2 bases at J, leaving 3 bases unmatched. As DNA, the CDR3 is TGTGCCACCAGCGGGGACAGGGTCAACACTGAAGCTTTCTTT. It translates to CATSGDRVNTEAFF.

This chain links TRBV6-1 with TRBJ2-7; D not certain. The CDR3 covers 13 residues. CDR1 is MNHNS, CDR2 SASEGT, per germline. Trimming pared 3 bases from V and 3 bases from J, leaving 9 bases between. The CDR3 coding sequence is TGTGCCAGCAGTGAGCGTCGCGGCTACGAGCAGTACTTC. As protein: CASSERRGYEQYF.

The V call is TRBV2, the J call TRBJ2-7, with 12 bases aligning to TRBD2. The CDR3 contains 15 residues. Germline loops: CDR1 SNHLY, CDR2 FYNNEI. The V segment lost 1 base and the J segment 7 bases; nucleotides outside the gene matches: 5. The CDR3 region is CASSEGLAGVIEQYF. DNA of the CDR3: TGTGCCAGCAGTGAAGGACTAGCGGGAGTAATAGAGCAGTACTTC.

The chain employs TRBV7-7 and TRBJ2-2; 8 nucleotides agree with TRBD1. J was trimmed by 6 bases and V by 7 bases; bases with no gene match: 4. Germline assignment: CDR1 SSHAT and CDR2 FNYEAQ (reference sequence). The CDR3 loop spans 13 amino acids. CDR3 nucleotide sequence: TGTGCCAGCACAGACAGGGGTTCCGGGGAGCTGTTTTTT. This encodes CASTDRGSGELFF.

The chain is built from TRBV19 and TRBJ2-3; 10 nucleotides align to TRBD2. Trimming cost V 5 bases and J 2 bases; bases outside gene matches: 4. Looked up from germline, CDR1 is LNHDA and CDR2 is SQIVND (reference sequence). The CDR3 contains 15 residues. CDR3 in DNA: TGTGCCAGTAGTCCACTAGCGGGGTACACAGATACGCAGTATTTT. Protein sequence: CASSPLAGYTDTQYF.